Each of the 18 T cell receptor beta chains below was sequenced from the same sample in a study of tumor-infiltrating lymphocytes in primary liver carcinoma. The study extracted blood RNA from unsorted whole blood and also extracted germline DNA. Starting from 500 ng of total RNA, TCR beta cDNA was produced with a primer in the constant region. Library construction for TCR beta comprised three nested multiplex PCR rounds performed with slightly modified ARM-PCR. Rounds one and two of PCR, each of 10 cycles, were primed with TRBV1-TRBV30 forward primers and a C-beta reverse primer. TCRdb recomputed calls from the multiplex PCR reads with MiXCR, one row per CDR3 protein. The sample carries approximately 330,000 distinct CDR3 sequences, around three fifths recorded once. The specimen was peripheral blood. The receptors come from a man between 35 and 55 years old with primary liver carcinoma and hepatitis B virus infection.

A few counts support this clonotype. The chain has TRBV7-8 and TRBJ2-3; TRBD2 matches at 8 bases. Germline-derived CDR1 and CDR2 are SGHVS and FQNEAQ. After removal of 1 base from V and 7 bases from J, the junction contained 7 bases not matched to a gene. The CDR3 sequence is 15 residues long. DNA of the CDR3: TGTGCCAGCAGCTTAGGTCGAGCGGGAGCAAATACGCAGTATTTT. Residues: CASSLGRAGANTQYF.

There are a few counts of this clonotype. The chain uses TRBV12-3 or TRBV12-4 and TRBJ2-5; D possibly matches TRBD1 or TRBD2 (5 bases each). CDR3 length: 15 residues. Trimming cost V 6 bases and J 9 bases, with 23 bases left between them. The DNA for the CDR3 is TGTGCCAGCAGCCCGATCGGGACCATAGAGACGGCCCAGTACTTC. Its translation: CASSPIGTIETAQYF.

Points on this clonotype: The conserved final phenylalanine or tryptophan is absent from the CDR3, which likely points to a read error. The CDR3 reads CASSQQVTQYL. In nucleotides, the CDR3 is TGTGCCAGCAGCCAGCAAGTTACGCAGTATTTG. The gene calls are TRBV11-2 and TRBJ2-3; D not resolved. V was trimmed by 5 bases and J by 8 bases, leaving 8 bases between them. Germline loops: CDR1 SGHAT, CDR2 FQNNGV. This CDR3 region has 11 residues.

V gene TRBV11-2 combines with J gene TRBJ2-7; D is uncertain. The germline V and J ends were trimmed by 3 bases and 3 bases, with 18 bases remaining between them. CDR3 length: 16 residues. Germline V gives CDR1 SGHAT, CDR2 FQNNGV. The CDR3 nucleotides read TGTGCCAGCAGCTTTTTTCACTTAAGGTACAGCTACGAGCAGTACTTC. Translating gives CASSFFHLRYSYEQYF.

On this clonotype itself: One junction end does not reproduce the germline sequence, and a read error may be involved. The chain couples TRBV5-1 to TRBJ2-7; the match to TRBD1 covers 8 bases. Germline V CDR1 and CDR2: SGHRS, YFSETQ. This CDR3 comprises 15 residues. Written as DNA, the CDR3 is TGCGCCAGCGCCAATCTCGGACAGGGTACCTACGATCAGTACTTC. Translation: CASANLGQGTYDQYF.

The chain employs TRBV10-3 and TRBJ2-2; D is possibly TRBD1 (5 bases). From germline, CDR1 is ENHRY and CDR2 SYGVKD. Trimming cost V 10 bases and J 6 bases, with 18 bases left between them. The CDR3 is made up of 14 amino acids. Here the CDR3 reads CATGDSGYAGELFF. CDR3 coding DNA: TGTGCCACCGGAGACAGTGGTTACGCCGGGGAGCTGTTTTTT.

A note on this clonotype: A much larger clonotype is one base distant, so this may be a read error. The rearrangement joins TRBV5-5 to TRBJ2-7; TRBD1 matches at 7 bases. Germline V CDR1 and CDR2: SGHKS, YYEKEE (reference sequence). The V segment lost 0 bases and the J segment 5 bases; nucleotides outside the gene matches: 8. The CDR3 contains 15 residues. CDR3 nucleotide sequence: TGTGCCAGCAGCTTGGTAGGGGGCACGCTAAACGAGCAGTACTTC. Translating gives CASSLVGGTLNEQYF.

In the case of this clonotype: Without the conserved terminal phenylalanine or tryptophan, this CDR3 likely stems from a read error. The chain recombines TRBV4-1 with TRBJ2-7, with 9 nucleotides matching TRBD2. Germline V gives CDR1 MGHRA, CDR2 YSYEKL. The CDR3 spans 15 residues. J gave up 6 bases and V 2 bases, and 8 bases lay outside the gene matches. CDR3 region: CASSQTLAGSSEQYL. The CDR3 DNA follows: TGCGCCAGCAGCCAAACGCTAGCGGGATCTTCCGAGCAGTACCTC.

The chain joins TRBV28 to TRBJ1-6, with TRBD1 identical over 8 bases. Germline CDR1 MDHEN, CDR2 SYDVKM. This CDR3 has 14 residues. J was trimmed by 6 bases and V by 6 bases; bases with no gene match: 4. The CDR3, as DNA: TGTGCCAGCAGGCAGGGGGCGCGTAATTCACCCCTCCACTTT. This translates into CASRQGARNSPLHF.

This clonotype came up many times. This chain connects TRBV10-3 to TRBJ2-7; 7 bases match TRBD2. The CDR3 sequence is 16 residues long. The V gene end was trimmed by 4 bases and the J gene end by 3 bases; junction bases not matched to a gene: 12. The germline V gene has CDR1 ENHRY and CDR2 SYGVKD. The DNA for the CDR3 is TGTGCCATCAGTGCCGTGGTAGCGGGTAAATACTACGAGCAGTACTTC. Its translation is CAISAVVAGKYYEQYF.

Comments on this clonotype: One end of the junction does not line up with germline, which may come from a read error. The chain recombines TRBV5-4 with TRBJ2-7, with unresolved D. This CDR3 region has 12 residues. CDR1 is SGHNT, CDR2 YYREEE, per germline (reference sequence). Written as DNA, the CDR3 is TGTGACAGCAGCCTCCCGGACCTCGAGCAGTACTTC. Its protein product is CDSSLPDLEQYF.

A note on this clonotype: Just one base apart from a much larger clone, this may be a read error. This rearrangement joins TRBV10-2 to TRBJ2-1; D unclear. The germline V gene encodes CDR1 WSHSY and CDR2 SAAADI. This CDR3 region has 13 residues. V lost 8 bases and J 4 bases, leaving 12 bases between the germline ends. As DNA, the CDR3 is TGCGCCAGCCGACTGGACGGATACAATGAGCAGTTCTTC. This encodes CASRLDGYNEQFF.

The chain is built from TRBV5-4 and TRBJ2-7, with D perhaps matching TRBD2 (6 bases). Germline V gene sequence: CDR1 SGHNT, CDR2 YYREEE (reference sequence). This CDR3 spans 15 amino acids. Trimming left V 5 bases short and J 0 bases short, with 15 bases between. For the CDR3, the DNA is TGTGCCAGCAGAGGGGACTTACAGAGCTCCTACGAGCAGTACTTC. Translated: CASRGDLQSSYEQYF.

A word on this clonotype: Its ends do not fully match the called genes, so a read error is possible. DNA for the CDR3: TGTGCCAGCTCACCACGAACTAGCGGGAGTCGGTTGGAGGATAGGCAGTATTTT. It codes for CASSPRTSGSRLEDRQYF. The rearrangement joins TRBV18 to TRBJ2-3; 11 bases agree with TRBD2. This CDR3 spans 18 amino acids. Germline V gives CDR1 KGHSH, CDR2 LQKENI.

Comment on this clonotype: Given a much more abundant clone one base away, this may be a read error. This chain uses TRBV12-3 or TRBV12-4 with TRBJ1-1; unclear D gene. This CDR3 contains 13 residues. This chain's CDR3 is CTSRTKSLGEAFF. The CDR3 DNA reads TGTACCAGCAGAACGAAGAGTTTGGGTGAAGCTTTCTTT.

This clonotype was detected only a few times. The chain combines TRBV7-8 with TRBJ2-1; 14 bases are a match to TRBD2. V trimming: 5 bases; J trimming: 9 bases; junction bases outside the gene matches: 15. The CDR3 runs 18 residues. Germline values: CDR1 SGHVS, CDR2 FQNEAQ. This chain's CDR3 is CASSRYPGLAGDIFEQFF. The CDR3 DNA sequence: TGTGCCAGCAGCAGATACCCGGGACTAGCGGGAGACATCTTTGAGCAGTTCTTC. The variable domain in full, completed from reference TRBV7-8 and TRBJ2-1, reads GAGVSQSPRYKVAKRGQDVALRCDPISGHVSLFWYQQALGQGPEFLTYFQNEAQLDKSGLPSDRFFAERPEGSVSTLKIQRTQQEDSAVYLCASSRYPGLAGDIFEQFFGPGTRLTVL.

About this clonotype itself: This may arise from a read error, as a much more abundant clone is one base away. The rearrangement links TRBV5-4 to TRBJ2-3; D unresolved. Per the germline V gene, CDR1 is SGHNT and CDR2 is YYREEE (reference sequence). The CDR3 has 13 residues. CDR3 amino acids: CVSSTQGKDTQYF. The CDR3 bases are TGTGTCAGCAGCACACAAGGGAAGGATACGCAGTATTTT.

CDR3 nucleotide sequence: TGTGCCATCATTACCCTCCCTAGCGGGAGCCCCACAGATACGCAGTATTTT. Translating it yields CAIITLPSGSPTDTQYF. The gene calls are TRBV10-3 and TRBJ2-3, with 10 bases that match TRBD2. With 7 bases clipped from V and 2 bases from J, the junction kept 12 bases outside the gene matches. This CDR3 region has 17 residues. Germline values: CDR1 ENHRY, CDR2 SYGVKD.